This TCR beta chain was identified in a study of blood T cell repertoires in COVID-19. Study details: The United States, Italy and Spain were the sources of the acute and convalescent COVID-19 samples. The analysed material was cDNA or gDNA that came from T cells, B-cell-depleted T cells, or PBMCs.

Authors' analysis steps: Estimated nucleated cell counts came from reference gene primer amplification. Measured with immunoSEQ multiplex PCR; TCRdb has only the in-frame clones, and not every one. The DNA gave D and trimming, while V, J and clone size come from that table. The table shows 90,000 to 120,000 clones, with over 65% occurring only once. V was shortened by 0 bases and J by 0 bases, with 3 bases between the two germline ends. Looked up from germline, CDR1 is SGHNT and CDR2 is YYREEE (reference sequence). The CDR3 is made up of 13 amino acids. This sequence joins TRBV5-4 and TRBJ2-5; D gene uncertain. This sequence was found in a woman in her thirties or forties with acute or convalescent COVID-19. Material for sequencing was peripheral blood. The CDR3 DNA reads TGTGCCAGCAGCTTGGGAGACCAAGAGACCCAGTACTTC. Its protein product is CASSLGDQETQYF. The entire variable domain, with the rest obtained from reference TRBV5-4 and TRBJ2-5, is as follows: ETGVTQSPTHLIKTRGQQVTLRCSSQSGHNTVSWYQQALGQGPQFIFQYYREEENGRGNFPPRFSGLQFPNYSSELNVNALELDDSALYLCASSLGDQETQYFGPGTRLLVL.